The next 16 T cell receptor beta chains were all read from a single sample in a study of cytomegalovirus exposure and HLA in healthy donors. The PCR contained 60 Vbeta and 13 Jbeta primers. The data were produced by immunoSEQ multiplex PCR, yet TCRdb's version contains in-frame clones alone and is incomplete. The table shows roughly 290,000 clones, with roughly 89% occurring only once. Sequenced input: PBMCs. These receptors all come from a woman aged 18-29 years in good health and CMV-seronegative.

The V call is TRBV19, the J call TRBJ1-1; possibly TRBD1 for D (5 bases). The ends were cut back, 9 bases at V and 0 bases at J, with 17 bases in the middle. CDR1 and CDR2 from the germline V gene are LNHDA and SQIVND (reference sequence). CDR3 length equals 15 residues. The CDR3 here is CASRKWGLMNTEAFF. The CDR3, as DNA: TGTGCCAGCCGCAAATGGGGACTGATGAACACTGAAGCTTTCTTT. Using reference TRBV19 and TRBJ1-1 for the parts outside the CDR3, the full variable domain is DGGITQSPKYLFRKEGQNVTLSCEQNLNHDAMYWYRQDPGQGLRLIYYSQIVNDFQKGDIAEGYSVSREKKESFPLTVTSAQKNPTAFYLCASRKWGLMNTEAFFGQGTRLTVV.

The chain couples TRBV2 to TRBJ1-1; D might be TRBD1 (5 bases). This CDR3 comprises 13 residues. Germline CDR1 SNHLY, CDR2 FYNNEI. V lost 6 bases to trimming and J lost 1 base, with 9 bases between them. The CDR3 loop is CASRYRSNTEAFF. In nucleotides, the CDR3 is TGTGCCAGCAGGTACAGGTCGAACACTGAAGCTTTCTTT.

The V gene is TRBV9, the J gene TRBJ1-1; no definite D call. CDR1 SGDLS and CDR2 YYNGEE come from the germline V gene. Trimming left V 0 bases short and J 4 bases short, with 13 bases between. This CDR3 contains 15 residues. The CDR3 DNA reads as TGTGCCAGCAGCGTAGATGGTCAGAGGGCCACTGAAGCTTTCTTT. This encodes CASSVDGQRATEAFF.

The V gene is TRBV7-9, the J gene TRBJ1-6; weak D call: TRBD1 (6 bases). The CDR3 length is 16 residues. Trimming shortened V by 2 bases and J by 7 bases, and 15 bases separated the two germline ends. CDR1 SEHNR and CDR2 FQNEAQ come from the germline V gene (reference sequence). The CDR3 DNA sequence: TGTGCCAGCAGCTTACAGAGGGGGGGTAAAAATTCACCCCTCCACTTT. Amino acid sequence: CASSLQRGGKNSPLHF.

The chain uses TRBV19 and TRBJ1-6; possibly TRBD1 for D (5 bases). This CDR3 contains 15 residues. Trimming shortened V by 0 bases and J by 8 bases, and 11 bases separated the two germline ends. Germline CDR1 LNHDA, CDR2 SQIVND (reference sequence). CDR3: CASSIEQGGHSPLHF. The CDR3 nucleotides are TGTGCCAGTAGTATAGAGCAGGGCGGTCATTCACCCCTCCACTTT.

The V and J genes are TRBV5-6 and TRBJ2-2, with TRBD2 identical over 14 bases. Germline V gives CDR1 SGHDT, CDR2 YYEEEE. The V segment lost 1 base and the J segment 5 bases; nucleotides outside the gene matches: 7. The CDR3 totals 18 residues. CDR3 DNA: TGTGCCAGCAGCTTGTTACTGACTAGCGGGGGGGGGACCGGGGAGCTGTTTTTT. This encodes CASSLLLTSGGGTGELFF.

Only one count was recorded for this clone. The CDR3 DNA is TGTGCCAGCGGCCCGGGACAGAGCTCTGGAAACACCATATATTTT. It encodes CASGPGQSSGNTIYF. V is TRBV4-2 and J is TRBJ1-3, with 7 bases that match TRBD1. V was clipped by 8 bases and J by 0 bases; unmatched bases: 7. The CDR3 is 15 residues long. Looked up from germline, CDR1 is LGHNA and CDR2 is YNFKEQ.

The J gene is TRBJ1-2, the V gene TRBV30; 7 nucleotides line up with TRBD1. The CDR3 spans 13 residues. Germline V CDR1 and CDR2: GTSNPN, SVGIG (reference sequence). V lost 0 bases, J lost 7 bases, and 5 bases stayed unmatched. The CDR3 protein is CAWSVGGGAGYTF. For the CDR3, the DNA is TGTGCCTGGAGTGTAGGGGGCGGGGCTGGCTACACCTTC.

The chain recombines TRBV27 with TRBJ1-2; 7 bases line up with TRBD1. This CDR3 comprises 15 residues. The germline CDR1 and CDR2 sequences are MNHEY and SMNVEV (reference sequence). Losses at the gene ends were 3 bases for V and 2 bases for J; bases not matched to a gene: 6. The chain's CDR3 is CASSFSLDRNYGYTF. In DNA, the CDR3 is TGTGCCAGCAGTTTCTCCTTGGACAGGAACTATGGCTACACCTTC.

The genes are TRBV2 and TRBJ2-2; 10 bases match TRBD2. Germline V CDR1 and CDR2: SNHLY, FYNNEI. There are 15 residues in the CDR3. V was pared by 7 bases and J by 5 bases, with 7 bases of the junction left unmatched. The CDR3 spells CASKASGGGTGELFF. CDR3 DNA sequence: TGTGCCAGCAAAGCTAGCGGGGGTGGGACCGGGGAGCTGTTTTTT.

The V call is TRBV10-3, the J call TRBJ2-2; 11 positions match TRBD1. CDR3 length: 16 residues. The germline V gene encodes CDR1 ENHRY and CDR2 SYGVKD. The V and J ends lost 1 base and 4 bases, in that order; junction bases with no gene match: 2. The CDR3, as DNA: TGTGCCATCAGTGAGTGGGACAGGGGGGTCACCGGGGAGCTGTTTTTT. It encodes CAISEWDRGVTGELFF.

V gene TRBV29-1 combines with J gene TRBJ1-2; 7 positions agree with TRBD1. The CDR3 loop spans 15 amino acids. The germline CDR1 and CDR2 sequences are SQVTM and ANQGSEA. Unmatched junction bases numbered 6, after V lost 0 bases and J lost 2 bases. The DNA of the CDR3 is TGCAGCGTTGAAGATTGGGGACAGCTGAACTATGGCTACACCTTC. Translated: CSVEDWGQLNYGYTF.

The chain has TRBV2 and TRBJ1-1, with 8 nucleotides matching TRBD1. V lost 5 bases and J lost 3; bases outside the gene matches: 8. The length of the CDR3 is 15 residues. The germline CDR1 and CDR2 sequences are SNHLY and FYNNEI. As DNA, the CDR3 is TGTGCCAGCAGTTGGGGCGACAGGGGTTACACTGAAGCTTTCTTT. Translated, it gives CASSWGDRGYTEAFF. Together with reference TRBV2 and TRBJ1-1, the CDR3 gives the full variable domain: EPEVTQTPSHQVTQMGQEVILRCVPISNHLYFYWYRQILGQKVEFLVSFYNNEISEKSEIFDDQFSVERPDGSNFTLKIRSTKLEDSAMYFCASSWGDRGYTEAFFGQGTRLTVV.

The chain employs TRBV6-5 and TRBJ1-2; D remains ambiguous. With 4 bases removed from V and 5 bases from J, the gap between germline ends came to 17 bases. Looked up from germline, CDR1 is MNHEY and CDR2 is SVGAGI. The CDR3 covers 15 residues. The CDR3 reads CASSSWAIMDYGYTF. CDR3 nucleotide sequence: TGTGCCAGCAGTTCATGGGCCATTATGGATTATGGCTACACCTTC.

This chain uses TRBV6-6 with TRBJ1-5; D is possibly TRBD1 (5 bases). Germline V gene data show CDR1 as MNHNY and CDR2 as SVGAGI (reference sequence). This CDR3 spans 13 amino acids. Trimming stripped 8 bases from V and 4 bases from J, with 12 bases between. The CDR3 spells CASLGGWNQPQHF. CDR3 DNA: TGTGCCAGCCTCGGGGGGTGGAATCAGCCCCAGCATTTT.

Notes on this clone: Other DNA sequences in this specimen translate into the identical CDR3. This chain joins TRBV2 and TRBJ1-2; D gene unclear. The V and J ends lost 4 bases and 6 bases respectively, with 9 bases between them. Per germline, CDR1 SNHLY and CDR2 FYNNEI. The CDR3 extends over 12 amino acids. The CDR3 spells CASSAPGDGYTF. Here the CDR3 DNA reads TGTGCCAGCAGTGCGCCCGGGGATGGCTACACCTTC.